These 2 T cell receptor beta chains share one sample of origin, sequenced in a study of blood T cell repertoires in COVID-19 (dated by TCRdb to about 2020). Library generation was performed with the immunoSEQ multiplex PCR assay. Imported from immuneACCESS, the table was reduced by TCRdb to in-frame sequences with V and J called. These copies leave out some clones; in studies compared against another copy, an unresolved V gene accounts for under half, and the cause of the remainder is not known. The sample data list hundreds of thousands of clones, and approximately 83% of these were observed just once. The ten largest clones add up to about 4.8% of the sample. What was sequenced was PBMCs or T cells enriched from blood (not recorded which). The receptor source for this set is a woman aged 50 to 60 who had been exposed to COVID-19.

The rearrangement joins TRBV4-2 to TRBJ2-5; 10 positions agree with TRBD1. V gave up 4 bases and J gave up 3 bases; unmatched junction bases: 2. This CDR3 is 14 amino acids long. Germline CDR1 reads LGHNA; CDR2 reads YNFKEQ. CDR3 region: CASSPGTGEETQYF. CDR3 in DNA: TGTGCCAGCAGCCCCGGGACAGGGGAAGAGACCCAGTACTTC.

This rearrangement joins TRBV19 to TRBJ2-1; 8 positions agree with TRBD2. The length of the CDR3 is 18 residues. The J segment lost 0 bases and the V segment lost 3 bases, leaving 10 bases of the junction unmatched. Germline V gene sequence: CDR1 LNHDA, CDR2 SQIVND (reference sequence). The chain's CDR3 is CASSINHGAGDSYNEQFF. The CDR3 DNA is TGTGCCAGTAGTATTAATCACGGAGCGGGGGACTCCTACAATGAGCAGTTCTTC.